This paragraph covers one T cell receptor (beta chain) sequence. Its target is not known. Donors showed nominal health when sampled, although they likely had unrecorded immune exposures. The PCR used 60 Vbeta and 13 Jbeta primers. The repertoire was sequenced with immunoSEQ multiplex PCR; TCRdb's copy has only in-frame clones and lacks some. The table includes around 150,000 clones, 82% detected once. This entry is derived from a study of cytomegalovirus exposure and HLA in healthy donors. Study-level findings and limits: Analysis performed later found about 17,000 TCR beta sequences associated with HLA alleles at 0.05 false discovery rate. The authors listed around 150 TCR beta chains as cytomegalovirus-associated.

Trimming removed 0 bases at V and 9 bases at J, with 12 bases between. Germline CDR1 LNHNV, CDR2 YYDKDF (reference sequence). The CDR3 covers 14 residues. The sequence came from a woman between 50 and 59 years old in good health and CMV-seropositive. Sequencing was performed on PBMCs. The chain combines TRBV15 with TRBJ2-1, with D maybe TRBD1 (7 bases). CDR3 region: CATSRDRRGPEQFF. The CDR3 coding sequence is TGTGCCACCAGCAGAGATCGGAGGGGGCCTGAGCAGTTCTTC. Full variable domain (rest looked up from reference TRBV15 and TRBJ2-1): DAMVIQNPRYQVTQFGKPVTLSCSQTLNHNVMYWYQQKSSQAPKLLFHYYDKDFNNEADTPDNFQSRRPNTSFCFLDIRSPGLGDTAMYLCATSRDRRGPEQFFGPGTRLTVL.